The source of this T cell receptor (beta chain) is a study of T cells in Graves' hyperthyroidism and ophthalmopathy. Study-level background: Any treatment followed the collection of peripheral blood at initial diagnosis.

With respect to this clonotype: The target antigen is unknown.

Between the trimmed V and J ends, which lost 7 bases and 2 bases, there was a span of 14 bases. CDR3 length: 14 amino acids. Study-wide points: Most thyroid clonotypes with frequency above 0.001 were detected in blood. Ophthalmopathy stood apart from stable hyperthyroidism in a 13 V-J model.

It was uncontrolled infection, other autoimmune disease, pregnancy or lactation that excluded patients. From RNA transcripts, TCR beta CDR3 regions were amplified. The HTBI primer set drove a first-round RT-PCR of the TCR CDR3. TCRdb recomputed calls from the multiplex PCR reads with MiXCR, one row per CDR3 protein. Of more than 350,000 distinct CDR3 sequences listed, under 15% are singletons. The chain recombines TRBV12-3 or TRBV12-4 with TRBJ1-2; maybe TRBD1 (5 bases). The TCR was taken from a woman aged 25 to 39 with Graves' hyperthyroidism. Sequenced material: blood. CDR3 sequence: CASTPGKGNYGYTF. The CDR3, as DNA: TGTGCCAGCACCCCCGGAAAGGGGAACTATGGCTACACCTTC.